These 15 T cell receptor beta chains came from one sample sequenced in a study of technical replicates of blood from a few donors. Assay used: immunoSEQ multiplex PCR; TCRdb lists only in-frame clones, some missing. Of some 87,000 clones in the sample, 97% were seen once. The specimen sequenced was T cells isolated from PBMCs. These receptors came from a human donor in good health.

The chain uses TRBV6-4 and TRBJ2-2; 12 bases map to TRBD2. V shed 10 bases, J shed 5 bases, and the junction held 8 bases outside the gene matches. The germline CDR1 and CDR2 sequences are MRHNA and SNTAGT. The CDR3 is 15 amino acids. The CDR3 sequence: CATLAGGPRTGELFF. In DNA form, the CDR3 reads TGTGCCACCCTAGCGGGAGGGCCGAGGACCGGGGAGCTGTTTTTT.

The genes are TRBV7-2 and TRBJ2-2, with a possible D match to TRBD2 (6 bases). The V and J ends lost 1 base and 3 bases respectively, with 12 bases between them. Germline CDR1 SGHTA, CDR2 FQGNSA. This CDR3 is built from 16 residues. The CDR3, as DNA: TGTGCCAGCAGCTTAGTTCTAGCGCCACACACCGGGGAGCTGTTTTTT. The encoded protein is CASSLVLAPHTGELFF.

The chain recombines TRBV6-5 with TRBJ2-1, with TRBD1 matching over 11 bases. The CDR3 extends over 15 amino acids. Germline assignment: CDR1 MNHEY and CDR2 SVGAGI. V dropped 1 base and J dropped 9; count of bases not matched to a gene: 5. DNA of the CDR3: TGTGCCAGCAGTTACTATGGACAGGGGGCAATTGAGCAGTTCTTC. This codes for CASSYYGQGAIEQFF.

The V gene is TRBV25-1, the J gene TRBJ2-5, with 7 bases aligning to TRBD1. J lost 3 bases, V lost 5 bases, and 3 bases had no gene match. CDR1 and CDR2 (germline): MGHDK, SYGVNS. The CDR3 is 13 amino acids. The CDR3 DNA follows: TGTGCCAGCAGTAACAGGGGCAAAGAGACCCAGTACTTC. As protein: CASSNRGKETQYF.

This rearrangement joins TRBV2 to TRBJ1-5; 10 positions match TRBD1. The V gene end was trimmed by 4 bases and the J gene end by 5 bases; junction bases not matched to a gene: 2. CDR1 is SNHLY and CDR2 is FYNNEI in the germline V gene. This CDR3 contains 14 residues. CDR3 DNA: TGTGCCAGCAGTGGACAGGGGGCTGATCAGCCCCAGCATTTT. Amino acid sequence: CASSGQGADQPQHF.

J is TRBJ2-3 and V is TRBV10-3; the D gene is possibly TRBD2 (6 bases). The V end was cut by 5 bases, the J end by 5 bases, with 23 bases between. CDR1 and CDR2 from the germline V gene are ENHRY and SYGVKD. This CDR3 spans 17 amino acids. The CDR3 DNA reads as TGTGCCATCAGTCCAGAGCTTCCGGGACTTACAGGAGATACGCAGTATTTT. Amino acids: CAISPELPGLTGDTQYF.

The rearrangement joins TRBV7-8 to TRBJ2-1; TRBD2 agrees at 12 bases. Germline loops: CDR1 SGHVS, CDR2 FQNEAQ. Germline trimming cut 5 bases from V and 8 bases from J; bases unmatched to any gene: 7. The CDR3 sequence is 15 residues long. The CDR3: CASSPTSGSSDEQFF. The DNA of the CDR3 is TGTGCCAGCAGCCCGACTAGCGGGAGTAGTGATGAGCAGTTCTTC. The full variable domain, in which reference TRBV7-8 and TRBJ2-1 provide the parts outside the CDR3, is GAGVSQSPRYKVAKRGQDVALRCDPISGHVSLFWYQQALGQGPEFLTYFQNEAQLDKSGLPSDRFFAERPEGSVSTLKIQRTQQEDSAVYLCASSPTSGSSDEQFFGPGTRLTVL.

This chain uses TRBV5-1 with TRBJ1-1; 10 positions match TRBD1. This CDR3 contains 15 residues. Germline assignment: CDR1 SGHRS and CDR2 YFSETQ. Trimming took 8 bases from V and 1 from J; bases not matched to a gene: 8. The CDR3 protein is CASRDRGRGNTEAFF. The CDR3 DNA reads as TGCGCCAGTAGGGACAGGGGCCGAGGGAACACTGAAGCTTTCTTT.

V gene TRBV7-9 combines with J gene TRBJ2-2; D is possibly TRBD2 (6 bases). Germline V gene lookup returns CDR1 SEHNR and CDR2 FQNEAQ (reference sequence). With 1 base removed from V and 5 bases from J, the gap between germline ends came to 14 bases. The length of the CDR3 is 16 residues. CDR3 in amino acids: CASSLVVSGPTGELFF. CDR3 DNA sequence: TGTGCCAGCAGCTTAGTTGTTAGCGGACCGACCGGGGAGCTGTTTTTT.

The CDR3 reads CASSFRTNYGYTF. For the CDR3, the DNA is TGTGCCAGCAGCTTCAGGACTAACTATGGCTACACCTTC. The chain uses TRBV5-6 and TRBJ1-2; the D is unclear. Germline V CDR1 and CDR2: SGHDT, YYEEEE. Trimming removed 2 bases at V and 0 bases at J, with 5 bases between. There are 13 residues in the CDR3. The full variable domain, completed using reference TRBV5-6 and TRBJ1-2, is DAGVTQSPTHLIKTRGQQVTLRCSPKSGHDTVSWYQQALGQGPQFIFQYYEEEERQRGNFPDRFSGHQFPNYSSELNVNALLLGDSALYLCASSFRTNYGYTFGSGTRLTVV.

The chain has TRBV7-8 and TRBJ2-7; unclear D gene. In germline, CDR1 is SGHVS, CDR2 FQNEAQ. The V gene lost 0 bases and the J gene lost 4 bases, with 7 bases spanning the gap. The CDR3 runs 13 residues. CDR3 coding DNA: TGTGCCAGCAGCTTAGCAATGGAGTACGAGCAGTACTTC. Translating it yields CASSLAMEYEQYF.

The chain links TRBV10-2 to TRBJ2-7; 12 nucleotides line up with TRBD1. This CDR3 is 14 amino acids long. J gave up 6 bases and V 6 bases, and 6 bases lay outside the gene matches. Per germline, CDR1 WSHSY and CDR2 SAAADI. This CDR3 reads CASRLGQGAPEQYF. The CDR3, as DNA: TGCGCCAGCAGGTTGGGACAGGGGGCCCCCGAGCAGTACTTC.

The chain uses TRBV5-6 and TRBJ2-7; TRBD1 might be the D (5 bases). Germline V lookup: CDR1 SGHDT, CDR2 YYEEEE. CDR3 length: 13 residues. V lost 0 bases, J lost 6 bases, and 10 bases lay in between. The CDR3 is CASSLAGPTEQYF. For the CDR3, the DNA is TGTGCCAGCAGCTTGGCAGGGCCCACCGAGCAGTACTTC.

The gene calls are TRBV5-1 and TRBJ2-1, with a weak D call TRBD2 (6 bases). V was clipped by 0 bases and J by 0 bases, with 10 bases between them. The CDR3 sequence is 16 residues long. Germline V gene sequence: CDR1 SGHRS, CDR2 YFSETQ. CDR3 DNA sequence: TGCGCCAGCAGCTTGGGAGCGGGTAGCTCCTACAATGAGCAGTTCTTC. This encodes CASSLGAGSSYNEQFF.

The chain joins TRBV7-2 to TRBJ2-7; D perhaps matches TRBD1 (6 bases). From germline, CDR1 is SGHTA and CDR2 FQGNSA. The CDR3 is 14 amino acids. The V and J ends lost 5 bases and 0 bases respectively, with 11 bases between them. CDR3 bases: TGTGCCAGCAGCCGACAGGTTGGCTCCTACGAGCAGTACTTC. As protein: CASSRQVGSYEQYF. The whole variable domain, filled in from reference TRBV7-2 and TRBJ2-7, reads GAGVSQSPSNKVTEKGKDVELRCDPISGHTALYWYRQSLGQGLEFLIYFQGNSAPDKSGLPSDRFSAERTGGSVSTLTIQRTQQEDSAVYLCASSRQVGSYEQYFGPGTRLTVT.